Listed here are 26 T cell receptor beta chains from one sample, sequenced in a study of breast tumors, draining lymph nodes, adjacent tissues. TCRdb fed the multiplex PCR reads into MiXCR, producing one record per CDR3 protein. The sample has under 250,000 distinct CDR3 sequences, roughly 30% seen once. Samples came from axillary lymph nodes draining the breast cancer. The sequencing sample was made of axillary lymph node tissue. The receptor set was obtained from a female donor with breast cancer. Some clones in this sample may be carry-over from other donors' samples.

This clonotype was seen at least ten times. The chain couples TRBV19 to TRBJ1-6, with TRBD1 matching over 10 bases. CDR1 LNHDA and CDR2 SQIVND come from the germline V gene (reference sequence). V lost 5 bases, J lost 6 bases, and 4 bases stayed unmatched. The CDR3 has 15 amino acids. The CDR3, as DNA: TGTGCCAGTAGTCCGACAGGGGGCTTTAATTCACCCCTCCACTTT. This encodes CASSPTGGFNSPLHF.

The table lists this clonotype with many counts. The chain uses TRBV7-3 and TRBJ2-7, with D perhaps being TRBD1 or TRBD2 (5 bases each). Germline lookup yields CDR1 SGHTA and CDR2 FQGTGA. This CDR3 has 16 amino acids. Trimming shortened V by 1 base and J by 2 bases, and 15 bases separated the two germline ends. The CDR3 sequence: CASSLIGGKGPYEQYF. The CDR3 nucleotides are TGTGCCAGCAGCTTAATTGGGGGAAAGGGCCCCTACGAGCAGTACTTC.

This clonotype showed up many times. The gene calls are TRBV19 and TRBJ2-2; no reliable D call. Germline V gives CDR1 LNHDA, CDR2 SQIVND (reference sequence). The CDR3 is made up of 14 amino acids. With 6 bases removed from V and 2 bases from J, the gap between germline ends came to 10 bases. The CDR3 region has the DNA TGTGCCAGTAGGGGTAAAGTCAACACCGGGGAGCTGTTTTTT. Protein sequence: CASRGKVNTGELFF.

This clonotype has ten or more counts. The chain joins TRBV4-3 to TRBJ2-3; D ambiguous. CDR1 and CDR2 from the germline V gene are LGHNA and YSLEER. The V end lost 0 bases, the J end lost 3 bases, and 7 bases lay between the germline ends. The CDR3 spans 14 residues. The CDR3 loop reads CASSQDLKTDTQYF. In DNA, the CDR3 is TGCGCCAGCAGCCAAGATCTTAAGACAGATACGCAGTATTTT.

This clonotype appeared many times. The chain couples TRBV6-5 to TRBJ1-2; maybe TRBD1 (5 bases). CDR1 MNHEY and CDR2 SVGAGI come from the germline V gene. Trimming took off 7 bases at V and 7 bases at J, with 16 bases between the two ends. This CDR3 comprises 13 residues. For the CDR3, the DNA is TGTGCCAGCACTTATGACGCAGGGAGTGGCTACACCTTC. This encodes CASTYDAGSGYTF.

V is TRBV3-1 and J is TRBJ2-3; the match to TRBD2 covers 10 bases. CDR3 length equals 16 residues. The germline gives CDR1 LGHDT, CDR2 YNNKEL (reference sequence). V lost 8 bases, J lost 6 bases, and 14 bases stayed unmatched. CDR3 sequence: CASARRGSGGGDTQYF. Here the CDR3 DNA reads TGTGCCAGCGCAAGGCGGGGGAGCGGGGGGGGTGATACGCAGTATTTT.

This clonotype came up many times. CDR3 sequence reads: CASKQTLAGSTDTQYF. The CDR3 region has the DNA TGTGCCAGCAAGCAGACGTTAGCGGGAAGCACAGATACGCAGTATTTT. V usage is TRBV2 and J usage is TRBJ2-3; 8 nucleotides match TRBD2. Trimming at V came to 7 bases and at J to 0 bases, leaving 9 bases not matched to a gene. CDR3 length: 16 amino acids. The germline V gene encodes CDR1 SNHLY and CDR2 FYNNEI.

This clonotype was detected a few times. The CDR3 sequence: CASSLKRAGGPFHEQFF. The CDR3 nucleotides are TGTGCCAGCAGTCTGAAGAGAGCGGGAGGGCCCTTTCATGAGCAGTTCTTC. V is TRBV28 and J is TRBJ2-1; 10 bases are a match to TRBD2. Unmatched junction bases numbered 15, after V lost 5 bases and J lost 8 bases. CDR3 length equals 17 residues. Germline values: CDR1 MDHEN, CDR2 SYDVKM. Full variable domain (remainder filled in from reference TRBV28 and TRBJ2-1): DVKVTQSSRYLVKRTGEKVFLECVQDMDHENMFWYRQDPGLGLRLIYFSYDVKMKEKGDIPEGYSVSREKKERFSLILESASTNQTSMYLCASSLKRAGGPFHEQFFGPGTRLTVL.

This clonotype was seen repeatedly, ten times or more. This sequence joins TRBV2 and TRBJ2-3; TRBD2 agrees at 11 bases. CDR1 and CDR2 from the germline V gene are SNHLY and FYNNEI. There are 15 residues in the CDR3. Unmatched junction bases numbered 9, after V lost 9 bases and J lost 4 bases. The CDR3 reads CASARTSGFADTQYF. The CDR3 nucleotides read TGTGCCAGTGCACGGACTAGCGGGTTTGCAGATACGCAGTATTTT.

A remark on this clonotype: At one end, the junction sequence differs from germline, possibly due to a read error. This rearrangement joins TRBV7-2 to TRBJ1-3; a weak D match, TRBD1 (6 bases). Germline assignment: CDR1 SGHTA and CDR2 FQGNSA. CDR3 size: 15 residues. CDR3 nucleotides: TGTGCCAGCAGCTTAGCAGGGGGTCCTGGAAACACCATACACTTT. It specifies CASSLAGGPGNTIHF.

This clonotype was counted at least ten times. CDR3 sequence: CASTKETPSYEQYF. DNA of the CDR3: TGTGCCAGCACCAAGGAGACTCCCTCCTACGAGCAGTACTTC. The chain joins TRBV2 to TRBJ2-7; D not certain. The CDR3 spans 14 residues. Germline V gene lookup returns CDR1 SNHLY and CDR2 FYNNEI. Trimming removed 7 bases at V and 0 bases at J, with 13 bases between. The complete variable domain, with remaining parts taken from reference TRBV2 and TRBJ2-7, reads EPEVTQTPSHQVTQMGQEVILRCVPISNHLYFYWYRQILGQKVEFLVSFYNNEISEKSEIFDDQFSVERPDGSNFTLKIRSTKLEDSAMYFCASTKETPSYEQYFGPGTRLTVT.

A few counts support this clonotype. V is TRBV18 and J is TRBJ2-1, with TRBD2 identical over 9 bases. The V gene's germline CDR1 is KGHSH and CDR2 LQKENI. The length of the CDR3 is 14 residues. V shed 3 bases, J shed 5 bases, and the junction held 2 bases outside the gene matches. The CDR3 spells CASSPPSGNNEQFF. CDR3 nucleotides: TGTGCCAGCTCACCGCCTAGCGGGAACAATGAGCAGTTCTTC.

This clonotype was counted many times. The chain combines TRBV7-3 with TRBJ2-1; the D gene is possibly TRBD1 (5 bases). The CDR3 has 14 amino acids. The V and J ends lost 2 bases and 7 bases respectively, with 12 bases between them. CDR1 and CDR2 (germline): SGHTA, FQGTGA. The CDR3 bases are TGTGCCAGCAGCTTAGCCAACCAGGGAAATGAGCAGTTCTTC. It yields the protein CASSLANQGNEQFF.

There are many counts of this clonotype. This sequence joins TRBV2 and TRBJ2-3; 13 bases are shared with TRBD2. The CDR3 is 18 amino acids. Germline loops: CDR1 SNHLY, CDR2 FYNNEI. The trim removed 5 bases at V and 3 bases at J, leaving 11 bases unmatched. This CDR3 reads CASSQKRLAGGYTDTQYF. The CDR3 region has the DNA TGTGCCAGCAGTCAAAAACGACTAGCGGGAGGTTATACAGATACGCAGTATTTT.

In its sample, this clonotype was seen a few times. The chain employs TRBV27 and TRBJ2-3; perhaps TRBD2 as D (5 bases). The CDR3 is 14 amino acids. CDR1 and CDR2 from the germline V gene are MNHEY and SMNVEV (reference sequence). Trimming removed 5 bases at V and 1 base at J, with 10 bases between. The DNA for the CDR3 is TGTGCCAGCAGTAAACTAGATCGCACAGATACGCAGTATTTT. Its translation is CASSKLDRTDTQYF.

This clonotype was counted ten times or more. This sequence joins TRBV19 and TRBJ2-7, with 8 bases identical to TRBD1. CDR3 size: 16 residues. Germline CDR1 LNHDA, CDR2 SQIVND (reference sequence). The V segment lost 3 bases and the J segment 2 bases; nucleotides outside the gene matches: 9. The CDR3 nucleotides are TGTGCCAGTAGTATGAGTGCGGGACAGGTTCCCTACGAGCAGTACTTC. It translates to CASSMSAGQVPYEQYF.

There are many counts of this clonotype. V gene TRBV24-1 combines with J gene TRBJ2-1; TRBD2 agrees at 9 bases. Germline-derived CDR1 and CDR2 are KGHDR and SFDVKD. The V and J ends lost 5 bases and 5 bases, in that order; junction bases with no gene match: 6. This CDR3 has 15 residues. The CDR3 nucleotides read TGTGCCACCAGTGGTGGCGGGAGGGCCGACAATGAGCAGTTCTTC. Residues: CATSGGGRADNEQFF.

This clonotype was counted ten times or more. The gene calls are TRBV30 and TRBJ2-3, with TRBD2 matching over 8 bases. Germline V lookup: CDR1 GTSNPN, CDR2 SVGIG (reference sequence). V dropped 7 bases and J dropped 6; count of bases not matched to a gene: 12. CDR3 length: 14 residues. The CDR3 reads CAFTLAGYGDTQYF. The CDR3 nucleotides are TGTGCCTTTACTTTAGCGGGGTACGGGGATACGCAGTATTTT. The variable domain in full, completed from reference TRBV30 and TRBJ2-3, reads SQTIHQWPATLVQPVGSPLSLECTVEGTSNPNLYWYRQAAGRGLQLLFYSVGIGQISSEVPQNLSASRPQDRQFILSSKKLLLSDSGFYLCAFTLAGYGDTQYFGPGTRLTVL.

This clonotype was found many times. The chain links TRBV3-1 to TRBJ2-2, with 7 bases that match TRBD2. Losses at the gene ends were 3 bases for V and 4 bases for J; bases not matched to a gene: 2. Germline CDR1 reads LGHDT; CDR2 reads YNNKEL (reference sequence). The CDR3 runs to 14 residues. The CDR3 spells CASSHGTITGELFF. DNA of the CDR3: TGTGCCAGCAGCCATGGGACTATCACCGGGGAGCTGTTTTTT.

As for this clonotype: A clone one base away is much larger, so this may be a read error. The chain's CDR3 is CAISETGWGQPQHF. The CDR3 DNA is TGTGCCATCAGTGAGACGGGCTGGGGTCAGCCCCAGCATTTT. The chain is built from TRBV10-3 and TRBJ1-5; D not certain. In germline, CDR1 is ENHRY, CDR2 SYGVKD. This CDR3 is built from 14 residues. V lost 2 bases to trimming and J lost 6 bases, with 11 bases between them.

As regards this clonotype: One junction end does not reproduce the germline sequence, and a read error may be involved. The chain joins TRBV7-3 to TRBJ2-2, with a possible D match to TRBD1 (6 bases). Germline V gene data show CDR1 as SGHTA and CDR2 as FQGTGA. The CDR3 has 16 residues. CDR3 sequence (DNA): TGCGCCAGCAGCCTGGAGACAGGCGTGAACACCGGGGAGCTGTTTTTT. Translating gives CASSLETGVNTGELFF. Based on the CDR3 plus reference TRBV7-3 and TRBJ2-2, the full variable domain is GAGVSQTPSNKVTEKGKYVELRCDPISGHTALYWYRQSLGQGPEFLIYFQGTGAADDSGLPNDRFFAVRPEGSVSTLKIQRTERGDSAVYLCASSLETGVNTGELFFGEGSRLTVL.

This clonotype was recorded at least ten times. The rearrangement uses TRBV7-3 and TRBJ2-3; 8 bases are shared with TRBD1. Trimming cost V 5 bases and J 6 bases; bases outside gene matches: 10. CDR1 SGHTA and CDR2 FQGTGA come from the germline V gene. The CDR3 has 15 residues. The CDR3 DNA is TGTGCCAGCAGCCGGACAGGGTCTAAGGGCGATACGCAGTATTTT. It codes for CASSRTGSKGDTQYF.

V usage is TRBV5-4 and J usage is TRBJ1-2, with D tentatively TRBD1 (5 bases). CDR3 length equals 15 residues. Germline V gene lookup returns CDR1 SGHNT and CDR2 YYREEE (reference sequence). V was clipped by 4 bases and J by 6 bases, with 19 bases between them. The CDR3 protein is CASSPPRSQGHGYTF. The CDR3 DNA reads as TGTGCCAGCAGCCCACCCCGGTCCCAGGGTCATGGCTACACCTTC.

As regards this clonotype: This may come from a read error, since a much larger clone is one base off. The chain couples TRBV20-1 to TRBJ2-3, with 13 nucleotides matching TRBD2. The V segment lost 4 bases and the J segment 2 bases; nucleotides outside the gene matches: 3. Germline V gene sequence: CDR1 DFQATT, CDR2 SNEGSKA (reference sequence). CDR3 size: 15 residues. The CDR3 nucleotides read TGCAGTGCTAAGGGACTAGCGGGGCTCACAGATACGCAGTATTTT. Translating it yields CSAKGLAGLTDTQYF.

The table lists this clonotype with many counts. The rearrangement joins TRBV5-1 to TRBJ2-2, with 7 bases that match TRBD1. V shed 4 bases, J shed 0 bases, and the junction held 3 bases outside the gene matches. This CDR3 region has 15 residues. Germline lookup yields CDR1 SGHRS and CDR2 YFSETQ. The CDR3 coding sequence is TGCGCCAGCAGCAGCGACAGGGCGAACACCGGGGAGCTGTTTTTT. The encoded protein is CASSSDRANTGELFF.

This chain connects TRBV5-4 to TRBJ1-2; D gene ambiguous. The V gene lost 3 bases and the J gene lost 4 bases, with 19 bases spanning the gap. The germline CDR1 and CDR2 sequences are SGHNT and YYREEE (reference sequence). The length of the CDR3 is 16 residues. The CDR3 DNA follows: TGTGCCAGCAGCTATTATACCGGGCCAACTGGCTATGGCTACACCTTC. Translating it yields CASSYYTGPTGYGYTF.